Listed below are T cell receptor beta chains from one sample, sequenced in a study of blood T cell repertoires in COVID-19. Produced via immunoSEQ multiplex PCR; TCRdb's table is partial and in-frame only. The sample records about 400,000 clones, 65% to 90% being singletons. The sequenced sample consisted of peripheral blood. These receptors originate from an older woman with COVID-19, enrolled during active disease. The CDR3 runs from the conserved cysteine through the conserved F or W. D genes are given only for firm matches. Clone size is stated in some rows and not others, as once, few, many or a class when expanded.

v_gene	abundance	d_gene	j_gene	CDR3aa	CDR3nt
TRBV12-5	-	TRBD2	TRBJ2-1	CASGLAQTSGGNNEQFF	TGTGCTAGTGGTTTGGCTCAGACTAGCGGGGGAAACAATGAGCAGTTCTTC
TRBV4-3	once	-	TRBJ2-3	CASSQEGARGEGTDTQYF	TGCGCCAGCAGCCAAGAGGGGGCCAGGGGGGAGGGCACAGATACGCAGTATTTT
TRBV5-4	many	-	TRBJ1-1	CASSLDLGGTEAFF	TGTGCCAGCAGCCTCGATTTGGGGGGCACTGAAGCTTTCTTT
TRBV7-9	-	-	TRBJ2-7	CASSSGSEQYF	TGTGCCAGCAGCTCAGGGTCCGAGCAGTACTTC
TRBV11-3	-	TRBD2	TRBJ2-3	CASSLLAGASYADTQYF	TGTGCCAGCAGCCTGCTAGCGGGCGCTAGTTATGCAGATACGCAGTATTTT
TRBV3-1/TRBV3-2	-	-	TRBJ1-5	CASSPGSAFINQPQHF	TGTGCCAGCAGCCCCGGAAGCGCCTTCATTAATCAGCCCCAGCATTTT
TRBV2	-	TRBD1	TRBJ1-4	CASSARRQGGITNEKLFF	TGTGCCAGCAGCGCAAGGCGACAGGGGGGTATCACTAATGAAAAACTGTTTTTT
TRBV2	-	-	TRBJ2-7	CASSASGSSYEQYF	TGTGCCAGCAGCGCCTCGGGGTCCTCCTACGAGCAGTACTTC
TRBV7-2	few	TRBD1	TRBJ1-6	CASSQPGQSSYNSPLHF	TGTGCCAGCAGCCAACCGGGACAGAGCTCCTATAATTCACCCCTCCACTTT
TRBV18	-	-	TRBJ2-2	CASSPQPRDTGELFF	TGTGCCAGCTCACCCCAGCCCAGGGATACCGGGGAGCTGTTTTTT
TRBV30	-	TRBD1	TRBJ1-3	CAWGDRGNTIYF	TGTGCCTGGGGGGACAGGGGTAACACCATATATTTT
TRBV30	-	TRBD1	TRBJ1-6	CAWNPSKDRGYTDNSPLHF	TGTGCCTGGAATCCCTCCAAGGACAGGGGGTATACCGATAATTCACCCCTCCACTTT
TRBV5-4	-	-	TRBJ2-7	CASSFSTSSYEQYF	TGTGCCAGCAGCTTCTCAACCAGCTCCTACGAGCAGTACTTC
TRBV5-8	-	-	TRBJ2-7	CASSLFSGQGSYEQYF	TGTGCCAGCAGCTTGTTTTCCGGGCAGGGCTCCTACGAGCAGTACTTC
TRBV3-1/TRBV3-2	few	-	TRBJ1-3	CASSQDPINTIYF	TGTGCCAGCAGCCAAGATCCTATAAACACCATATATTTT
TRBV11-1	-	-	TRBJ1-2	CASSWGLYGYTF	TGTGCCAGCAGCTGGGGGCTATATGGCTACACCTTC
TRBV30	-	-	TRBJ1-1	CAWSAWGGATEAFF	TGTGCCTGGAGTGCCTGGGGGGGCGCGACTGAAGCTTTCTTT
TRBV4-2	-	TRBD1	TRBJ1-1	CASSHQTRTGEAFF	TGTGCCAGCAGCCACCAAACGCGGACAGGTGAAGCTTTCTTT
TRBV5-1	-	-	TRBJ2-7	CASSLDSFSYEQYF	TGCGCCAGCAGCTTGGACAGTTTCTCCTACGAGCAGTACTTC
TRBV5-4	-	TRBD1	TRBJ2-7	CASSFGGWTGINEQYF	TGTGCCAGCAGCTTTGGGGGTTGGACAGGGATCAACGAGCAGTACTTC
TRBV5-4	few	TRBD1	TRBJ1-1	CASRQPGQGSEAFF	TGTGCCAGCAGGCAGCCGGGACAGGGCTCTGAAGCTTTCTTT
TRBV19	-	-	TRBJ2-7	CASSWGSGLHYEQYF	TGTGCCAGTAGTTGGGGATCGGGACTTCACTACGAGCAGTACTTC
TRBV11-2	-	TRBD2	TRBJ2-7	CASSLTSGGGFWTYEQYF	TGTGCCAGCAGCTTAACTAGCGGGGGGGGCTTTTGGACCTACGAGCAGTACTTC
TRBV18	-	TRBD1	TRBJ2-1	CASSPTGTGGNEQFF	TGTGCCAGCTCACCTACCGGGACAGGGGGCAATGAGCAGTTCTTC
TRBV10-3	once	TRBD2	TRBJ2-1	CAISELMGTSGAISYNEQFF	TGTGCCATCAGTGAGTTGATGGGGACTAGCGGGGCTATCTCCTACAATGAGCAGTTCTTC
TRBV5-1	-	TRBD2	TRBJ2-7	CASSQSLAGVFYEQYF	TGCGCCAGCAGCCAATCACTAGCGGGGGTTTTCTACGAGCAGTACTTC
TRBV5-1	-	-	TRBJ2-4	CASSLAEGKNIQYF	TGCGCCAGCAGCTTGGCCGAGGGCAAAAACATTCAGTACTTC
TRBV6-6	-	-	TRBJ1-3	CASSYDSSRNTIYF	TGTGCCAGCAGTTACGACAGCTCCAGAAACACCATATATTTT
TRBV27	-	-	TRBJ1-2	CASREDRGSYGYTF	TGTGCCAGCAGGGAGGATCGAGGGAGCTATGGCTACACCTTC
TRBV5-1	-	-	TRBJ1-2	CASSPEGGGSNYGYTF	TGCGCCAGCAGCCCGGAGGGGGGAGGGTCCAACTATGGCTACACCTTC
TRBV5-1	-	-	TRBJ2-7	CASSLGSGPFYEQYF	TGCGCCAGCAGCTTGGGTAGCGGACCTTTCTACGAGCAGTACTTC
TRBV3-1/TRBV3-2	-	TRBD1	TRBJ1-2	CASSQVSGQGYGYTF	TGTGCCAGCAGCCAAGTAAGTGGACAGGGGTACGGCTACACCTTC
TRBV18	-	-	TRBJ1-1	CASSPLSMNTEAFF	TGTGCCAGCTCACCATTGAGTATGAACACTGAAGCTTTCTTT
TRBV5-1	-	-	TRBJ1-2	CASSLGPGMGYGYTF	TGCGCCAGCAGCTTGGGTCCAGGGATGGGCTATGGCTACACCTTC
TRBV7-2	-	-	TRBJ2-3	CASSLPGSTDTQYF	TGTGCCAGCAGCTTACCAGGGAGCACAGATACGCAGTATTTT
TRBV7-7	-	-	TRBJ2-3	CASSSGLMGGAADTQYF	TGTGCCAGCAGCTCGGGACTAATGGGGGGGGCCGCAGATACGCAGTATTTT
TRBV5-4	-	TRBD2	TRBJ2-7	CASSGTSGRLSYEQYF	TGTGCCAGCAGTGGGACTAGCGGGCGCCTCTCCTACGAGCAGTACTTC
TRBV19	-	-	TRBJ1-6	CASTAGTYNSPLHF	TGTGCCAGTACCGCGGGCACCTATAATTCACCCCTCCACTTT
TRBV6-4	-	TRBD2	TRBJ2-1	CASSAAAGGQFWNEQFF	TGTGCCAGCAGTGCAGCGGCGGGGGGGCAGTTTTGGAATGAGCAGTTCTTC
TRBV11-2	-	TRBD2	TRBJ2-1	CASSSSTSPNEQFF	TGTGCCAGCAGCTCCTCGACTAGCCCCAATGAGCAGTTCTTC
TRBV4-2	-	TRBD2	TRBJ2-1	CASSPGTSSYNEQFF	TGTGCCAGCAGTCCCGGGACTAGCTCCTACAATGAGCAGTTCTTC
TRBV5-8	-	-	TRBJ2-7	CASSFGFYEGYF	TGTGCCAGCAGCTTTGGGTTTTACGAGGGGTACTTC
TRBV7-6	-	-	TRBJ1-6	CASSLIGQGNSPLHF	TGTGCCAGCAGCTTAATTGGGCAGGGTAATTCACCCCTCCACTTT
TRBV7-2	-	TRBD2	TRBJ2-1	CASSLESGGVGNEQFF	TGTGCCAGCAGCTTAGAGAGCGGGGGGGTCGGAAATGAGCAGTTCTTC
TRBV3-1/TRBV3-2	-	-	TRBJ1-6	CASSQTGLGDNSPLHF	TGTGCCAGCAGCCAAACAGGTCTTGGGGATAATTCACCCCTCCACTTT
TRBV6-2/TRBV6-3	-	-	TRBJ2-1	CASSSSSTGSEQFF	TGTGCCAGCAGTTCCTCCTCTACGGGGAGTGAGCAGTTCTTC
TRBV6-5	-	-	TRBJ1-2	CASSYTPGANYGYTF	TGTGCCAGCAGTTACACACCAGGGGCCAACTATGGCTACACCTTC
TRBV13	-	TRBD1	TRBJ1-1	CASARTGIGNTEAFF	TGTGCCAGCGCTAGGACAGGGATCGGGAACACTGAAGCTTTCTTT
TRBV7-9	-	-	TRBJ1-3	CASRGNRKKNGNTIYF	TGTGCCAGCAGGGGGAACAGGAAGAAAAATGGAAACACCATATATTTT